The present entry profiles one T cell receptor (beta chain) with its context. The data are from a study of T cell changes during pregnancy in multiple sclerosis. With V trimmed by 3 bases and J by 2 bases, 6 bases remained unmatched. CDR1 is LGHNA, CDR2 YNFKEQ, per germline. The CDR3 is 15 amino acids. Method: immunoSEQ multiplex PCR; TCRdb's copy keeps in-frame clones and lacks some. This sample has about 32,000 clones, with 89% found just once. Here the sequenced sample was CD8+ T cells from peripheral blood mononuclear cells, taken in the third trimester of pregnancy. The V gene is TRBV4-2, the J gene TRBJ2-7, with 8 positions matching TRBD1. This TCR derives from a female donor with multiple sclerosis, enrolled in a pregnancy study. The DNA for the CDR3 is TGTGCCAGCAGCCAGTCCGGGACAGGTACCTACGAGCAGTACTTC. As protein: CASSQSGTGTYEQYF.